The 29 T cell receptor beta chains below were found in one sample sequenced in a study of T cells in Graves' hyperthyroidism and ophthalmopathy. Using RNA transcripts as the source, TCR beta CDR3 regions were amplified. HTBI primers drove first-round RT-PCR of the TCR CDR3. One entry per CDR3 protein results from TCRdb running MiXCR on the multiplex PCR reads. The sample has approximately 400,000 distinct CDR3 sequences, approximately 19% seen once. The sequenced sample was blood. Receptor source: a woman younger than 30 with Graves' hyperthyroidism.

This clonotype was observed many times. J is TRBJ1-1 and V is TRBV10-1; 10 bases agree with TRBD1. This CDR3 has 15 amino acids. V trimming: 6 bases; J trimming: 3 bases; junction bases outside the gene matches: 7. From germline, CDR1 is WNHNN and CDR2 SYGVQD (reference sequence). The CDR3 protein is CASRLAGTGDTEAFF. In DNA, the CDR3 is TGCGCCAGCAGACTCGCCGGGACAGGGGACACTGAAGCTTTCTTT.

This clonotype was counted ten times or more. The chain carries TRBV28 and TRBJ1-1; no clear D. This CDR3 has 15 amino acids. V was cut by 6 bases and J by 0 bases, with 14 bases left in between. The germline gives CDR1 MDHEN, CDR2 SYDVKM. The CDR3 nucleotides are TGTGCCAGCAGCCCTCGGACGGCAATGAACACTGAAGCTTTCTTT. Its protein is CASSPRTAMNTEAFF.

This clonotype was observed at least ten times. The chain links TRBV12-3 or TRBV12-4 to TRBJ2-5; D possibly uses TRBD1 or TRBD2 (7 bases each). The CDR3 extends over 15 amino acids. V lost 7 bases, J lost 4 bases, and 19 bases lay in between. CDR3 in amino acids: CASTRGGKTGETQYF. CDR3 coding DNA: TGTGCCAGCACCAGGGGGGGAAAAACGGGAGAGACCCAGTACTTC.

This clonotype showed up many times. This rearrangement joins TRBV2 to TRBJ2-2; unclear D gene. Between the trimmed V and J ends, which lost 4 bases and 1 base, there was a span of 10 bases. This CDR3 contains 15 residues. From germline, CDR1 is SNHLY and CDR2 FYNNEI. The CDR3, as DNA: TGTGCCAGCAGTGGGCGACCCTTGAACACCGGGGAGCTGTTTTTT. Its protein product is CASSGRPLNTGELFF.

In its sample, this clonotype was seen many times. The chain has TRBV11-2 and TRBJ1-2; D ambiguous. CDR1 is SGHAT and CDR2 is FQNNGV in the germline V gene. The CDR3 runs 9 residues. V gave up 1 base and J gave up 9 bases, with 0 bases separating them. The CDR3 reads CASSLGYTF. CDR3 DNA sequence: TGTGCCAGCAGCTTAGGCTACACCTTC.

This clonotype appeared many times. The V and J genes are TRBV20-1 and TRBJ2-5; the D is unclear. Germline V gene sequence: CDR1 DFQATT, CDR2 SNEGSKA (reference sequence). This CDR3 region has 17 residues. V lost 1 base, J lost 5 bases, and 23 bases lay in between. In nucleotides, the CDR3 is TGCAGTGCTAGAGCTCCCGGTACCAGCCCTGTCCTCGAGACCCAGTACTTC. This translates into CSARAPGTSPVLETQYF.

This clonotype appeared many times. The chain uses TRBV7-3 and TRBJ1-2; 8 bases are a match to TRBD1. Germline CDR1 SGHTA, CDR2 FQGTGA. This CDR3 comprises 14 residues. The V gene end was trimmed by 6 bases and the J gene end by 3 bases; junction bases not matched to a gene: 6. CDR3 in DNA: TGTGCCAGCAGTCTAACAGGGGGAGACTATGGCTACACCTTC. Residues: CASSLTGGDYGYTF.

This clonotype was counted ten times or more. V usage is TRBV20-1 and J usage is TRBJ2-5, with 12 bases that match TRBD2. Germline trimming cut 6 bases from V and 1 base from J; bases unmatched to any gene: 15. The CDR3 runs 18 residues. The V gene's germline CDR1 is DFQATT and CDR2 SNEGSKA (reference sequence). CDR3 protein: CSALPRLAGGPSQETQYF. The CDR3 DNA reads TGCAGTGCCCTTCCTAGGCTAGCGGGGGGGCCAAGCCAAGAGACCCAGTACTTC.

This clonotype occurred a few times. At one boundary the junction diverges from the germline segment, which might be a read error. The CDR3 here is CASSWVGVSTAPPEASF. The CDR3 coding sequence is TGTGCCAGCAGCTGGGTGGGGGTTTCTACCGCTCCCCCTGAAGCTTCCTTT. The chain couples TRBV6-1 to TRBJ1-1; the D gene is possibly TRBD1 (5 bases). This CDR3 has 17 amino acids. Per germline, CDR1 MNHNS and CDR2 SASEGT.

This clonotype has ten or more counts. The genes are TRBV12-3 or TRBV12-4 and TRBJ1-1; D gene uncertain. The CDR3 has 14 residues. V was clipped by 4 bases and J by 7 bases, with 16 bases between them. The DNA of the CDR3 is TGTGCCAGCAGTTGGAGGCAAGCCGACGGTGAAGCTTTCTTT. This translates into CASSWRQADGEAFF.

This clonotype was detected ten times or more. The chain has TRBV20-1 and TRBJ2-7, with 12 bases fitting TRBD2. V shed 0 bases and J 3 bases; nucleotides not matched to a gene: 3. The CDR3 loop spans 15 amino acids. Germline CDR1 and CDR2: DFQATT and SNEGSKA (reference sequence). CDR3: CSARDGTSGLYEQYF. CDR3 bases: TGCAGTGCTAGAGATGGGACTAGCGGGCTCTACGAGCAGTACTTC.

There are many counts of this clonotype. This chain connects TRBV9 to TRBJ2-2; 8 bases align to TRBD1. This CDR3 has 14 residues. The germline CDR1 and CDR2 sequences are SGDLS and YYNGEE. The V segment lost 2 bases and the J segment 7 bases; nucleotides outside the gene matches: 4. The CDR3 DNA is TGTGCCAGCAGCGTCCAGGGGGCGATCGGGGAGCTGTTTTTT. Its protein product is CASSVQGAIGELFF.

Written as DNA, the CDR3 is TGTGCCAGCAGGTTCCTGTTGGGTGGCTACACCTTC. This codes for CASRFLLGGYTF. V gene TRBV28 combines with J gene TRBJ1-2; no firm D call. Germline V gene sequence: CDR1 MDHEN, CDR2 SYDVKM. V lost 6 bases to trimming and J lost 7 bases, with 12 bases between them. CDR3 length: 12 amino acids.

This clonotype has just a few counts. V gene TRBV3-1 combines with J gene TRBJ2-5, with 10 bases identical to TRBD2. Trimming removed 4 bases from V and 2 bases from J; junction bases left unmatched: 10. Germline loops: CDR1 LGHDT, CDR2 YNNKEL (reference sequence). The CDR3 is made up of 17 amino acids. CDR3 nucleotides: TGTGCCAGCAGCCTCCGTAGTAGCGGGGGGAGACAAGAGACCCAGTACTTC. Encoded protein: CASSLRSSGGRQETQYF.

This clonotype was counted between two and nine times. V and J are TRBV6-4 and TRBJ2-7; D not resolved. The germline V gene encodes CDR1 MRHNA and CDR2 SNTAGT. The CDR3 spans 12 residues. The ends were cut back, 8 bases at V and 4 bases at J, with 12 bases in the middle. The CDR3 DNA is TGTGCCAGCTCCCTGAAGAGTTACGAGCAGTACTTC. Its protein product is CASSLKSYEQYF.

This clonotype was counted ten times or more. The V and J genes are TRBV6-1 and TRBJ2-2, with D possibly being TRBD1 (6 bases). CDR1 and CDR2 (germline): MNHNS, SASEGT. Trimming took 3 bases from V and 15 from J, leaving 20 bases between them. CDR3 length equals 14 residues. Here the CDR3 reads CASSDGFDISGVFF. The CDR3 coding sequence is TGTGCCAGCAGTGATGGTTTCGACATCTCAGGGGTGTTTTTT.

The chain combines TRBV28 with TRBJ2-7, with 12 positions matching TRBD1. The CDR3 is 15 residues long. Germline CDR1 reads MDHEN; CDR2 reads SYDVKM. V was clipped by 5 bases and J by 6 bases; unmatched bases: 8. CDR3: CASSQPGQGATEQYF. The CDR3 DNA sequence: TGTGCCAGCAGTCAACCGGGACAGGGGGCAACCGAGCAGTACTTC.

In its sample, this clonotype was seen once. V is TRBV6-1 and J is TRBJ1-1; no reliable D call. Germline values: CDR1 MNHNS, CDR2 SASEGT. This CDR3 is built from 12 residues. V was clipped by 7 bases and J by 3 bases, with 9 bases between them. CDR3: CASIDGYTEAFF. CDR3 nucleotide sequence: TGTGCCAGCATCGACGGGTACACTGAAGCTTTCTTT.

This clonotype came up many times. The V and J genes are TRBV6-5 and TRBJ2-2; a possible D gene is TRBD2 (5 bases). The V and J ends lost 2 bases and 2 bases respectively, with 12 bases between them. The CDR3 consists of 16 residues. Germline CDR1 MNHEY, CDR2 SVGAGI. CDR3 nucleotides: TGTGCCAGCAGTTACCGTGGGCGGGTTAACACCGGGGAGCTGTTTTTT. Its protein product is CASSYRGRVNTGELFF.

The chain links TRBV6-2 or TRBV6-3 to TRBJ2-7; TRBD1 agrees at 12 bases. Trimming cost V 5 bases and J 4 bases; bases outside gene matches: 12. CDR1 is MNHEY, CDR2 SVGEGT, per germline. The CDR3 is 17 amino acids. In DNA form, the CDR3 reads TGTGCCAGCAGTACCTTCACCGGGACAGGGGGCAAGTACGAGCAGTACTTC. It specifies CASSTFTGTGGKYEQYF.

This clonotype was observed at least ten times. The V gene is TRBV11-2, the J gene TRBJ1-5; no firm D call. With 2 bases removed from V and 3 bases from J, the gap between germline ends came to 11 bases. Germline CDR1 and CDR2: SGHAT and FQNNGV. CDR3 length: 15 residues. CDR3 nucleotides: TGTGCCAGCAGCTTACTAGGGCACCCCAATCAGCCCCAGCATTTT. As protein: CASSLLGHPNQPQHF.

This clonotype was recorded at least ten times. The junction and the germline gene differ at one end; a read error may be behind it. The J gene is TRBJ1-1, the V gene TRBV7-9; tentatively, D is TRBD1 (6 bases). This CDR3 spans 13 amino acids. Per the germline V gene, CDR1 is SEHNR and CDR2 is FQNEAQ (reference sequence). The CDR3 nucleotides read TGTGCTAGCAGCTTAGGGGCAGGGGCTGAAGCTTTCTTT. It yields the protein CASSLGAGAEAFF.

Ten or more counts support this clonotype. The chain couples TRBV20-1 to TRBJ1-3; 9 bases match TRBD1. V lost 0 bases to trimming and J lost 15 bases; unmatched junction nucleotides: 18. Germline loops: CDR1 DFQATT, CDR2 SNEGSKA (reference sequence). The CDR3 extends over 16 amino acids. For the CDR3, the DNA is TGCAGTGCTAGAGATCTTAGGGGACAGGGTGGGTCCCGAGGATATTTT. This translates into CSARDLRGQGGSRGYF.

In its sample, this clonotype was seen many times. The chain uses TRBV3-1 and TRBJ2-5, with D possibly being TRBD1 or TRBD2 (6 bases each). The V gene lost 10 bases and the J gene lost 4 bases, with 16 bases spanning the gap. Germline values: CDR1 LGHDT, CDR2 YNNKEL (reference sequence). The CDR3 contains 13 residues. CDR3 region: CATELGGAETQYF. The CDR3, as DNA: TGTGCCACAGAATTGGGGGGCGCAGAGACCCAGTACTTC.

This clonotype showed up many times. The chain is built from TRBV9 and TRBJ2-7; 8 bases agree with TRBD1. Germline values: CDR1 SGDLS, CDR2 YYNGEE. Trimming took 4 bases from V and 1 from J; bases not matched to a gene: 13. There are 17 residues in the CDR3. The CDR3 DNA sequence: TGTGCCAGCAGCCCACCAGGACAGGGTGGGATTTCCTACGAGCAGTACTTC. Encoded protein: CASSPPGQGGISYEQYF. Full variable domain (remainder filled in from reference TRBV9 and TRBJ2-7): DSGVTQTPKHLITATGQRVTLRCSPRSGDLSVYWYQQSLDQGLQFLIQYYNGEERAKGNILERFSAQQFPDLHSELNLSSLELGDSALYFCASSPPGQGGISYEQYFGPGTRLTVT.

The chain carries TRBV12-3 or TRBV12-4 and TRBJ1-2, with D perhaps TRBD1 (6 bases). The CDR3 spans 14 residues. Trimming took off 3 bases at V and 8 bases at J, with 16 bases between the two ends. CDR3 bases: TGTGCCAGCAGTTTGGGGGCGGGAAGGGAAGGCTACACCTTC. This encodes CASSLGAGREGYTF.

This clonotype was seen at least ten times. This chain connects TRBV28 to TRBJ1-5; D uncertain. V shed 8 bases and J shed 2 bases, with 13 bases lying between them. Germline V gives CDR1 MDHEN, CDR2 SYDVKM. The CDR3 covers 14 residues. The CDR3 reads CASRRGSGNQPQHF. CDR3 coding DNA: TGTGCCAGCCGACGAGGGTCGGGCAATCAGCCCCAGCATTTT.

This clonotype occurred many times. This sequence joins TRBV18 and TRBJ2-6; perhaps TRBD2 as D (6 bases). The CDR3 is 18 amino acids. The germline CDR1 and CDR2 sequences are KGHSH and LQKENI. V lost 2 bases and J lost 0, with 14 bases in between. The CDR3 loop reads CASSPKREAYSGANVLTF. In nucleotides, the CDR3 is TGTGCCAGCTCACCAAAAAGGGAGGCCTACTCTGGGGCCAACGTCCTGACTTTC.

This clonotype was counted only a few times. The V call is TRBV5-1, the J call TRBJ2-7; D unresolved. Germline V gives CDR1 SGHRS, CDR2 YFSETQ. Trimming took 0 bases from V and 3 from J, leaving 7 bases between them. The CDR3 is made up of 13 amino acids. The CDR3 is CASSLGLDYEQYF. CDR3 nucleotide sequence: TGCGCCAGCAGCTTGGGCTTGGACTACGAGCAGTACTTC.